Listed here are 30 T cell receptor beta chains from one sample, sequenced in a study of CD8 T cells in ankylosing spondylitis. TCRdb ran MiXCR on the 5' RACE reads and lists one entry per CDR3 protein. Counted here are around 30,000 distinct CDR3 sequences, roughly 5.3% occurring once; the ten biggest clones make up around 1.8%. The sample consisted of blood, either unsorted or a sorted T cell fraction (not recorded which). The origin of the receptors is a female donor with ankylosing spondylitis or in good health (not recorded which).

The table lists this clonotype with a few counts. The chain uses TRBV9 and TRBJ1-1; 10 bases align to TRBD1. Germline V gene sequence: CDR1 SGDLS, CDR2 YYNGEE. V shed 3 bases and J 10 bases; nucleotides not matched to a gene: 9. The CDR3 contains 14 residues. CDR3 region: CASSAPGTGDVAFF. Here the CDR3 DNA reads TGTGCCAGCAGCGCTCCCGGGACAGGGGATGTAGCTTTCTTT.

This clonotype appeared many times. The chain recombines TRBV9 with TRBJ2-5; a weak D match, TRBD1 (6 bases). This CDR3 has 14 amino acids. The ends were cut back, 0 bases at V and 2 bases at J, with 8 bases in the middle. The V gene's germline CDR1 is SGDLS and CDR2 YYNGEE. The CDR3 sequence: CASSVAQGQETQYF. In DNA, the CDR3 is TGTGCCAGCAGCGTAGCTCAGGGGCAAGAGACCCAGTACTTC.

This clonotype has ten or more counts. The CDR3 DNA reads TGTGCCAGCAGCGACGGCGGGAGGGAAGCCAATGAGCAGTTCTTC. Its protein product is CASSDGGREANEQFF. J is TRBJ2-1 and V is TRBV9; 9 bases agree with TRBD2. The V gene's germline CDR1 is SGDLS and CDR2 YYNGEE. CDR3 length: 15 amino acids. V was pared by 3 bases and J by 6 bases, with 7 bases of the junction left unmatched.

This clonotype occurred many times. The genes are TRBV9 and TRBJ1-4, with D perhaps TRBD1 (5 bases). Germline lookup yields CDR1 SGDLS and CDR2 YYNGEE. V gave up 3 bases and J gave up 5 bases, with 11 bases separating them. CDR3 length: 14 amino acids. The chain's CDR3 is CASSGGQINEKLFF. In DNA form, the CDR3 reads TGTGCCAGCAGCGGGGGCCAGATAAATGAAAAACTGTTTTTT.

This clonotype appeared many times. This sequence joins TRBV9 and TRBJ1-2; no firm D call. The CDR3 is 14 amino acids. The V end lost 5 bases, the J end lost 4 bases, and 15 bases lay between the germline ends. CDR1 and CDR2 from the germline V gene are SGDLS and YYNGEE. The CDR3 sequence: CASRSQTETYGYTF. The CDR3 DNA reads TGTGCCAGCAGGTCCCAGACGGAGACCTATGGCTACACCTTC. The full variable domain, in which reference TRBV9 and TRBJ1-2 provide the parts outside the CDR3, is DSGVTQTPKHLITATGQRVTLRCSPRSGDLSVYWYQQSLDQGLQFLIQYYNGEERAKGNILERFSAQQFPDLHSELNLSSLELGDSALYFCASRSQTETYGYTFGSGTRLTVV.

In this sample, this clonotype turned up many times. The chain uses TRBV9 and TRBJ2-5; D is uncertain. The CDR3 totals 15 residues. Germline assignment: CDR1 SGDLS and CDR2 YYNGEE. Trimming removed 0 bases at V and 5 bases at J, with 14 bases between. CDR3 bases: TGTGCCAGCAGCGTAGCTAACGGCTTATCCGAGACCCAGTACTTC. It specifies CASSVANGLSETQYF.

This clonotype was seen at least ten times. J is TRBJ2-2 and V is TRBV9; D may match TRBD1 or TRBD2 (5 bases each). This CDR3 region has 18 residues. Germline values: CDR1 SGDLS, CDR2 YYNGEE. The V end lost 4 bases, the J end lost 5 bases, and 24 bases lay between the germline ends. The CDR3 coding sequence is TGTGCCAGCAGCCCCACGGATAGGCGGCCTGGGGGTACCGGGGAGCTGTTTTTT. As protein: CASSPTDRRPGGTGELFF.

This clonotype was picked up a small number of times. The V gene is TRBV9, the J gene TRBJ1-5, with D unresolved. Germline-derived CDR1 and CDR2 are SGDLS and YYNGEE. The CDR3 covers 13 residues. V was pared by 5 bases and J by 9 bases, with 15 bases between. The chain's CDR3 is CASSPLPLAPQHF. The CDR3 region has the DNA TGTGCCAGCAGTCCCCTTCCCTTGGCGCCCCAGCATTTT. The whole variable domain, remainder taken from reference TRBV9 and TRBJ1-5, is DSGVTQTPKHLITATGQRVTLRCSPRSGDLSVYWYQQSLDQGLQFLIQYYNGEERAKGNILERFSAQQFPDLHSELNLSSLELGDSALYFCASSPLPLAPQHFGDGTRLSIL.

Many counts were recorded for this clonotype. The chain links TRBV9 to TRBJ2-7; perhaps TRBD1 as D (5 bases). V lost 3 bases to trimming and J lost 5 bases, with 15 bases between them. This CDR3 contains 14 residues. Germline V gene sequence: CDR1 SGDLS, CDR2 YYNGEE. CDR3 nucleotides: TGTGCCAGCAGCGCCGGACAAGTTTCCCACGAGCAGTACTTC. Amino acids: CASSAGQVSHEQYF.

Ten or more counts support this clonotype. The chain is built from TRBV29-1 and TRBJ2-3; a possible D gene is TRBD2 (5 bases). This CDR3 is 12 amino acids long. Trimming took 4 bases from V and 3 from J, leaving 8 bases between them. CDR1 is SQVTM and CDR2 is ANQGSEA in the germline V gene. CDR3 loop: CSVAAGTDTQYF. CDR3 DNA sequence: TGCAGCGTTGCGGCGGGTACAGATACGCAGTATTTT.

This clonotype occurred many times. CDR3: CASSVSITGGSNEQFF. For the CDR3, the DNA is TGTGCCAGCAGCGTATCGATCACGGGGGGGAGCAATGAGCAGTTCTTC. The chain links TRBV9 to TRBJ2-1; 8 bases line up with TRBD2. V trimming: 1 base; J trimming: 6 bases; junction bases outside the gene matches: 9. The CDR3 runs 16 residues. CDR1 and CDR2 (germline): SGDLS, YYNGEE.

This clonotype was detected ten times or more. The chain links TRBV9 to TRBJ2-7; 7 nucleotides agree with TRBD1. CDR1 and CDR2 (germline): SGDLS, YYNGEE. The V segment lost 0 bases and the J segment 4 bases; nucleotides outside the gene matches: 10. The CDR3 loop spans 16 amino acids. The CDR3 region is CASSVASTGEWYEQYF. Here the CDR3 DNA reads TGTGCCAGCAGCGTAGCCAGCACAGGGGAATGGTACGAGCAGTACTTC.

This clonotype was seen repeatedly, ten times or more. V gene TRBV9 combines with J gene TRBJ2-1, with D perhaps matching TRBD1 or TRBD2 (6 bases each). Deletions cut 3 bases from V and 5 bases from J, with 15 bases between. The length of the CDR3 is 15 residues. The germline V gene encodes CDR1 SGDLS and CDR2 YYNGEE. The CDR3, as DNA: TGTGCCAGCAGCGCAGAGGGGGGATGGAACAATGAGCAGTTCTTC. This encodes CASSAEGGWNNEQFF.

This clonotype was seen ten or more times. The rearrangement uses TRBV9 and TRBJ1-2, with a weak D call TRBD1 (5 bases). This CDR3 region has 15 residues. Trimming took off 2 bases at V and 0 bases at J, with 11 bases between the two ends. Germline CDR1 reads SGDLS; CDR2 reads YYNGEE. The CDR3 reads CASSVTTDPNYGYTF. The CDR3 DNA is TGTGCCAGCAGCGTTACGACAGACCCTAACTATGGCTACACCTTC.

J is TRBJ2-7 and V is TRBV6-1, with TRBD2 matching 8 bases. The V gene end was trimmed by 5 bases and the J gene end by 4 bases; junction bases not matched to a gene: 19. Germline V gene sequence: CDR1 MNHNS, CDR2 SASEGT. The CDR3 is 18 residues long. CDR3 bases: TGTGCCAGCAGTCGTCTTGAGGCTAGCGGGCCAGAGGGGTACGAGCAGTACTTC. Protein: CASSRLEASGPEGYEQYF.

This clonotype was seen at least ten times. The gene calls are TRBV9 and TRBJ2-2; D ambiguous. The germline V and J ends were trimmed by 2 bases and 5 bases, with 4 bases remaining between them. Germline V CDR1 and CDR2: SGDLS, YYNGEE. The CDR3 consists of 12 residues. CDR3 in DNA: TGTGCCAGCAGCGTCCGGACCGGGGAGCTGTTTTTT. Translated: CASSVRTGELFF. Combining the CDR3 with reference TRBV9 and TRBJ2-2 gives the whole variable domain DSGVTQTPKHLITATGQRVTLRCSPRSGDLSVYWYQQSLDQGLQFLIQYYNGEERAKGNILERFSAQQFPDLHSELNLSSLELGDSALYFCASSVRTGELFFGEGSRLTVL.

This clonotype was observed many times. This chain connects TRBV9 to TRBJ2-2; no clear D gene. Trimming left V 3 bases short and J 4 bases short, with 10 bases between. Germline V gene data show CDR1 as SGDLS and CDR2 as YYNGEE. The CDR3 is made up of 14 amino acids. The CDR3 region is CASSATFGTGELFF. The DNA of the CDR3 is TGTGCCAGCAGCGCAACTTTTGGCACCGGGGAGCTGTTTTTT.

At least ten counts were recorded for this clonotype. The rearrangement joins TRBV9 to TRBJ1-3, with 7 bases identical to TRBD1. This CDR3 spans 16 amino acids. Germline CDR1 is SGDLS and CDR2 is YYNGEE. Losses at the gene ends were 0 bases for V and 0 bases for J; bases not matched to a gene: 3. CDR3 bases: TGTGCCAGCAGCGTAGATGAGGGGGCCTCTGGAAACACCATATATTTT. It translates to CASSVDEGASGNTIYF.

This chain links TRBV9 with TRBJ2-7; 9 bases map to TRBD2. The CDR3 has 16 residues. The V and J ends lost 4 bases and 0 bases, in that order; junction bases with no gene match: 8. Germline assignment: CDR1 SGDLS and CDR2 YYNGEE. CDR3 in DNA: TGTGCCAGCAGCCCACGTGGTAGCGGGGGCTCCTACGAGCAGTACTTC. Its translation: CASSPRGSGGSYEQYF.

By sample fraction, this clonotype is medium-sized. This sequence joins TRBV9 and TRBJ1-1; D is possibly TRBD1 (5 bases). V lost 2 bases and J lost 5, with 13 bases in between. CDR3 length: 14 residues. Germline V lookup: CDR1 SGDLS, CDR2 YYNGEE. The CDR3, as DNA: TGTGCCAGCAGCGTGGATGGGTGGGGGACTGAAGCTTTCTTT. Translating it yields CASSVDGWGTEAFF.

This clonotype was seen many times. V gene TRBV9 combines with J gene TRBJ2-1; 8 bases map to TRBD1. The CDR3 runs 16 residues. The trim removed 2 bases at V and 4 bases at J, leaving 8 bases unmatched. Looked up from germline, CDR1 is SGDLS and CDR2 is YYNGEE. This chain's CDR3 is CASSVGTGAKYNEQFF. CDR3 DNA sequence: TGTGCCAGCAGCGTGGGGACAGGCGCTAAATACAATGAGCAGTTCTTC. Variable domain in full (rest from reference TRBV9 and TRBJ2-1): DSGVTQTPKHLITATGQRVTLRCSPRSGDLSVYWYQQSLDQGLQFLIQYYNGEERAKGNILERFSAQQFPDLHSELNLSSLELGDSALYFCASSVGTGAKYNEQFFGPGTRLTVL.

This clonotype was counted at least ten times. The CDR3 loop reads CASSVEIDTSQFF. In DNA, the CDR3 is TGTGCCAGCAGCGTAGAAATAGACACCTCCCAGTTCTTC. The V gene is TRBV9, the J gene TRBJ2-1, with D uncertain. V was trimmed by 0 bases and J by 13 bases, leaving 14 bases between them. The germline V gene encodes CDR1 SGDLS and CDR2 YYNGEE. This CDR3 spans 13 amino acids.

This clonotype was detected many times. This chain links TRBV9 with TRBJ2-1; TRBD2 matches 8 bases. Germline CDR1 SGDLS, CDR2 YYNGEE. This CDR3 spans 15 amino acids. V gave up 4 bases and J gave up 5 bases; unmatched junction bases: 8. CDR3 protein: CASSTSGSNDNEQFF. CDR3 bases: TGTGCCAGCAGCACCAGCGGGAGTAATGACAATGAGCAGTTCTTC.

By sample fraction, this clonotype is medium-sized. The CDR3 here is CASSGTDWTGDTEAFF. The CDR3, as DNA: TGTGCCAGCAGCGGGACAGATTGGACAGGCGATACTGAAGCTTTCTTT. This chain links TRBV9 with TRBJ1-1, with 7 bases fitting TRBD1. Germline CDR1 is SGDLS and CDR2 is YYNGEE. The CDR3 consists of 16 residues. V lost 3 bases and J lost 5; bases outside the gene matches: 13.

The V call is TRBV9, the J call TRBJ2-5, with a possible D match to TRBD2 (5 bases). Germline CDR1 is SGDLS and CDR2 is YYNGEE. The CDR3 is 13 residues long. Trimming removed 4 bases from V and 2 bases from J, with 9 bases in between. This chain's CDR3 is CASSTTGQETQYF. The CDR3 DNA reads TGTGCCAGCAGCACTACGGGACAAGAGACCCAGTACTTC.

The chain carries TRBV9 and TRBJ2-5; D is perhaps TRBD1 (5 bases). V was clipped by 0 bases and J by 7 bases, with 13 bases between them. The length of the CDR3 is 14 residues. The germline V gene encodes CDR1 SGDLS and CDR2 YYNGEE. Here the CDR3 reads CASSVEGVKATQYF. In DNA, the CDR3 is TGTGCCAGCAGCGTAGAAGGGGTAAAAGCGACCCAGTACTTC.

This clonotype appeared many times. J is TRBJ2-5 and V is TRBV9; 8 bases fit TRBD2. Trimming cost V 4 bases and J 4 bases; bases outside gene matches: 9. This CDR3 has 15 residues. The germline V gene has CDR1 SGDLS and CDR2 YYNGEE. The CDR3 coding sequence is TGTGCCAGCAGCATCGGCGGGGGGCTGGGAGAGACCCAGTACTTC. This gives the protein CASSIGGGLGETQYF.

This clonotype showed up many times. This chain joins TRBV9 and TRBJ2-3; D is possibly TRBD2 (5 bases). The V end lost 4 bases, the J end lost 4 bases, and 13 bases lay between the germline ends. Germline loops: CDR1 SGDLS, CDR2 YYNGEE. The CDR3 is 14 residues long. The CDR3 DNA reads TGTGCCAGCAGCCCCCGCGGGTTTGCAGATACGCAGTATTTT. Translating it yields CASSPRGFADTQYF.

By its share, this clonotype is medium-sized. The CDR3 DNA reads as TGTGCCAGCAGCGTTGGTTCTCGAGATACGCAGTATTTT. Protein product: CASSVGSRDTQYF. The rearrangement links TRBV9 to TRBJ2-3, with D unresolved. Looked up from germline, CDR1 is SGDLS and CDR2 is YYNGEE. This CDR3 spans 13 amino acids. V gave up 2 bases and J gave up 5 bases, with 9 bases separating them.

This clonotype was seen a handful of times. The chain couples TRBV9 to TRBJ2-1; D is tentatively TRBD1 or TRBD2 (7 bases each). The CDR3 consists of 17 residues. Per germline, CDR1 SGDLS and CDR2 YYNGEE. V lost 0 bases and J 2 bases, leaving 15 bases between the germline ends. The CDR3 nucleotides read TGTGCCAGCAGCGTAGCAGGGGGGGGCGGTCCCTACAATGAGCAGTTCTTC. This translates into CASSVAGGGGPYNEQFF.